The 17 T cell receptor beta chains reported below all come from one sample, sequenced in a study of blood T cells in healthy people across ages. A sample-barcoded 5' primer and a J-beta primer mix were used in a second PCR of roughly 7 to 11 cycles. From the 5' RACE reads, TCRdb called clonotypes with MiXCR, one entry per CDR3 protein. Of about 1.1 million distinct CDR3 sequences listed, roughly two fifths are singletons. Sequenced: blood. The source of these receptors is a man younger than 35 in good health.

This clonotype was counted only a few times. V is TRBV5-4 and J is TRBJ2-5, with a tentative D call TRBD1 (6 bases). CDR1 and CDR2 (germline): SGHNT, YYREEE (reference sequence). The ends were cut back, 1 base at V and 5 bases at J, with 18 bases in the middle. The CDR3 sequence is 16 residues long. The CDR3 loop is CASSLWATGGLETQYF. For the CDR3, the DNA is TGTGCCAGCAGCTTGTGGGCGACAGGCGGTTTGGAGACCCAGTACTTC.

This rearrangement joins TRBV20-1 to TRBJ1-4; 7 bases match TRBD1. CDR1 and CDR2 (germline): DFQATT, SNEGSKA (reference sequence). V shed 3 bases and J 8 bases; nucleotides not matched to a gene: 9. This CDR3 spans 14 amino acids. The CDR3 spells CSASNRGSGEKLFF. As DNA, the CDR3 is TGCAGTGCTAGTAACAGGGGCTCGGGGGAAAAACTGTTTTTT.

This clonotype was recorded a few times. Written as DNA, the CDR3 is TGTGCCAGCTGTCGGGGGGCATCCCCAAACATTCAGTACTTC. Translated: CASCRGASPNIQYF. This sequence joins TRBV12-3 or TRBV12-4 and TRBJ2-4; D might be TRBD2 (7 bases). CDR3 length: 14 amino acids. The V and J ends lost 8 bases and 6 bases respectively, with 17 bases between them.

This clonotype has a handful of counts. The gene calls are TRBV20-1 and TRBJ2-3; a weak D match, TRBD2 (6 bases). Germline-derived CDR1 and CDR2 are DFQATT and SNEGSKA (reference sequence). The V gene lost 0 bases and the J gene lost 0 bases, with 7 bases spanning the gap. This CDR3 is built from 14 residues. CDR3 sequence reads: CSARDAGSTDTQYF. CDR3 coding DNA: TGCAGTGCTAGAGATGCGGGGAGCACAGATACGCAGTATTTT.

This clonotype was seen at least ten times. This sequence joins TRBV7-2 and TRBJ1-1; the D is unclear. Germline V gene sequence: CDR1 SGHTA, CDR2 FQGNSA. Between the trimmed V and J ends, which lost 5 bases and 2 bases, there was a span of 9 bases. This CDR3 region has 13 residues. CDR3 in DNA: TGTGCCAGCAGCCCGCAGGCTAACACTGAAGCTTTCTTT. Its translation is CASSPQANTEAFF.

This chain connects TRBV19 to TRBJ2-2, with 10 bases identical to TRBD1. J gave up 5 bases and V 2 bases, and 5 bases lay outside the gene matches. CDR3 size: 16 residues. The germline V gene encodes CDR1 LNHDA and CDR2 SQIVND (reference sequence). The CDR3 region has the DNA TGTGCCAGTAGTATACGACAGGGGGCTGTAACCGGGGAGCTGTTTTTT. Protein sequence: CASSIRQGAVTGELFF.

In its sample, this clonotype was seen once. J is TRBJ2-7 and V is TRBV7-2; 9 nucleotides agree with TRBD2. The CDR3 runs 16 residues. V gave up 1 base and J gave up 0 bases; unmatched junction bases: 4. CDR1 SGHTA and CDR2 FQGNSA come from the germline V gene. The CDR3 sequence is CASSLETSGSSYEQYF. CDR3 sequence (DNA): TGTGCCAGCAGCTTAGAGACTAGCGGCAGCTCCTACGAGCAGTACTTC. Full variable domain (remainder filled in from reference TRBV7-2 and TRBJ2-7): GAGVSQSPSNKVTEKGKDVELRCDPISGHTALYWYRQSLGQGLEFLIYFQGNSAPDKSGLPSDRFSAERTGGSVSTLTIQRTQQEDSAVYLCASSLETSGSSYEQYFGPGTRLTVT.

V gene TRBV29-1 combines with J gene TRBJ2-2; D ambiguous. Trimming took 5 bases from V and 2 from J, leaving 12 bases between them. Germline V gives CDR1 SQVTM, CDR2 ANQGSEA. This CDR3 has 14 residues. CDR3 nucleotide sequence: TGCAGCGTTTTAGAGCCGCCAAACACCGGGGAGCTGTTTTTT. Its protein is CSVLEPPNTGELFF.

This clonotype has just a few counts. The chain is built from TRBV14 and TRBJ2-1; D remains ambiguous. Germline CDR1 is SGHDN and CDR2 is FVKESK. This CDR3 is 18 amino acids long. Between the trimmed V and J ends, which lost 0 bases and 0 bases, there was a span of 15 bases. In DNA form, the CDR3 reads TGTGCCAGCAGCCAAGATTGGGTGCTCAGATACTCCTACAATGAGCAGTTCTTC. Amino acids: CASSQDWVLRYSYNEQFF.

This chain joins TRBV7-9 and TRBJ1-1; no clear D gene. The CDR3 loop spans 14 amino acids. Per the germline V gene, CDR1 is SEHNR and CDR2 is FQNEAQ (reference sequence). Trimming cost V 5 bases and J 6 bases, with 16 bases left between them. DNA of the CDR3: TGTGCCAGCAGCCCTGACACGGTCATCGCTGAAGCTTTCTTT. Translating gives CASSPDTVIAEAFF. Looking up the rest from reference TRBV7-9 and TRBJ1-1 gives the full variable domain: DTGVSQNPRHKITKRGQNVTFRCDPISEHNRLYWYRQTLGQGPEFLTYFQNEAQLEKSRLLSDRFSAERPKGSFSTLEIQRTEQGDSAMYLCASSPDTVIAEAFFGQGTRLTVV.

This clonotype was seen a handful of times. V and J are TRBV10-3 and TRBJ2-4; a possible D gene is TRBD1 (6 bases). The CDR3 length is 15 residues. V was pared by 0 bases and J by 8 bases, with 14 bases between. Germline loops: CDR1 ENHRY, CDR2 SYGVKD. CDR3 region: CAISESRGRGDIQYF. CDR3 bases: TGTGCCATCAGTGAGTCCCGGGGCAGGGGTGACATTCAGTACTTC.

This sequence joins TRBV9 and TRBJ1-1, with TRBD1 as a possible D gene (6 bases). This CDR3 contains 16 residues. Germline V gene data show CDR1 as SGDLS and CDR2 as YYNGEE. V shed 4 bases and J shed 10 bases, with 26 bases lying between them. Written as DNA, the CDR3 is TGTGCCAGCAGCCTCGGGAAAGGGGGGGCCTCCTCACCAGCTTTCTTT. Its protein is CASSLGKGGASSPAFF.

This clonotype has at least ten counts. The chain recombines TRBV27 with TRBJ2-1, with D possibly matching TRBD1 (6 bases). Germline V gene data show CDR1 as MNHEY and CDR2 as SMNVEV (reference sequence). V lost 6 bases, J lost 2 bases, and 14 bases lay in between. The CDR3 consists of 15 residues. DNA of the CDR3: TGTGCCAGCAGCTTAGAGGCAGGGGCCTACAATGAGCAGTTCTTC. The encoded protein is CASSLEAGAYNEQFF.

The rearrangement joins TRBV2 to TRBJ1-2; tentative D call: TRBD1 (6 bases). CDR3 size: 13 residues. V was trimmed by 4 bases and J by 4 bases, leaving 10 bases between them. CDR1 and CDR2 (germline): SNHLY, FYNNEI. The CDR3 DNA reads TGTGCCAGCAGTGTACAGACAGGCTATGGCTACACCTTC. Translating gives CASSVQTGYGYTF. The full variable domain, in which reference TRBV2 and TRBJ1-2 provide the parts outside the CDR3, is EPEVTQTPSHQVTQMGQEVILRCVPISNHLYFYWYRQILGQKVEFLVSFYNNEISEKSEIFDDQFSVERPDGSNFTLKIRSTKLEDSAMYFCASSVQTGYGYTFGSGTRLTVV.

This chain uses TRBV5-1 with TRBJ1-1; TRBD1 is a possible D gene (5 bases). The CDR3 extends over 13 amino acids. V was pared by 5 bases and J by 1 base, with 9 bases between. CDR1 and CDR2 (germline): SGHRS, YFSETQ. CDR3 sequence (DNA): TGCGCCAGCAGTGGGGCGGGGAACACTGAAGCTTTCTTT. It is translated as CASSGAGNTEAFF.

Written as DNA, the CDR3 is TGCAGTGCTCTCAAACCGTACGGGACAGGGGACAATGAGCAGTACTTC. It encodes CSALKPYGTGDNEQYF. This rearrangement joins TRBV20-1 to TRBJ2-5; 10 bases agree with TRBD1. Germline assignment: CDR1 DFQATT and CDR2 SNEGSKA (reference sequence). The J segment lost 11 bases and the V segment lost 5 bases, leaving 20 bases of the junction unmatched. The CDR3 has 16 residues.

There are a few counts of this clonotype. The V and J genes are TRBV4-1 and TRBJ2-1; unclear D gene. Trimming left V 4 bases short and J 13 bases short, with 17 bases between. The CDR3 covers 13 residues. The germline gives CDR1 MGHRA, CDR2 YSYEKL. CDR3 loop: CASSLSGPTNQFF. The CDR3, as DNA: TGCGCCAGCAGCCTTTCCGGACCCACAAACCAGTTCTTC.